The rows below give T cell receptor beta chains drawn from one sample of a study of beta chain features in type 1 diabetes. Sequencing used immunoSEQ multiplex PCR; TCRdb keeps in-frame clones, though not all of them. The sample has over 500,000 clones; 15% to 17% are singletons. Sequences were obtained from naive CD4+ T cells from blood. The receptor set was obtained from a man aged 18 to 30 in good health. Both conserved end residues are part of each CDR3. The D gene is left open where the match is weak. The listing skips clone size in some rows; elsewhere it reads once, few, many or a size class.

>NA|TRBV6-5|TRBD1|TRBJ1-2
TGTGCCAGCAGTTACATGACAGGGTTTGGAACCTATGGCTACACCTTC
CASSYMTGFGTYGYTF
>few|TRBV10-3|NA|TRBJ2-5
TGTGCCATCAGCGGAAGGGTTAGGGAGACCCAGTACTTC
CAISGRVRETQYF
>few|TRBV5-5|NA|TRBJ1-1
TGTGCCAGCAGCCCTGGGGCCGGGCCCCTTACTGAAGCTTTCTTT
CASSPGAGPLTEAFF
>NA|TRBV4-3|NA|TRBJ1-2
TGCGCCAGCAGACGCTTACGGTTTGGCTACACCTTC
CASRRLRFGYTF
>few|TRBV7-9|NA|TRBJ2-7
TGTGCCAGCAGCCCCCAACGTGAGCAGTACTTC
CASSPQREQYF
>NA|TRBV15|NA|TRBJ2-1
TGTGCCACCAGCAGAGATCCTCTCGGAGACAATGAGCAGTTCTTC
CATSRDPLGDNEQFF
>few|TRBV30|TRBD1|TRBJ2-7
TGTGCCTGGAGAGAACAGGGGGTATCCTACGAGCAGTACTTC
CAWREQGVSYEQYF
>NA|TRBV25-1|NA|TRBJ1-2
TGTGCCAGCAGTGACCGATACTATGGCTACACCTTC
CASSDRYYGYTF
>NA|TRBV2|NA|TRBJ2-3
TGTGCCAGCAGTGTCGGACGGAGCACAGATACGCAGTATTTT
CASSVGRSTDTQYF
>NA|TRBV4-3|NA|TRBJ2-5
TGCGCCAGCAGCCCCGAGGGGGAGACCCAGTACTTC
CASSPEGETQYF
>once|TRBV5-4|TRBD2|TRBJ2-3
TGTGCCAGCAGCGGTAGCGGGAGGGGTACAGATACGCAGTATTTT
CASSGSGRGTDTQYF
>NA|TRBV6-5|TRBD1|TRBJ1-2
TGTGCCAGCAGTTACTCCCGGACAGGGGGTGGAGGCTACACCTTC
CASSYSRTGGGGYTF
>NA|TRBV6-4|NA|TRBJ1-5
TGTGCCAGCAGTGTGGAGCTAAATCAGCCCCAGCATTTT
CASSVELNQPQHF
>NA|TRBV23-1|TRBD1|TRBJ1-5
TGCGCCAGCAGTCAACCCAGACAGGGGTCGGGTAGCAATCAGCCCCAGCATTTT
CASSQPRQGSGSNQPQHF
>few|TRBV28|TRBD1|TRBJ1-5
TGTGCCAGCAGTTCCGCAGGGGGGAATCAGCCCCAGCATTTT
CASSSAGGNQPQHF
>few|TRBV10-3|TRBD1|TRBJ1-4
TGTGCCATCAGTCCGGGACAGGTCTTTGAAAAACTGTTTTTT
CAISPGQVFEKLFF
>NA|TRBV15|TRBD1|TRBJ2-7
TGTGCCACCAGCAGGGGGACAGGGGTCTACGAGCAGTACTTC
CATSRGTGVYEQYF
>NA|TRBV9|TRBD2|TRBJ2-1
TGTGCCAGCAGCGTAGAGACGGGAGGGGACAATGAGCAGTTCTTC
CASSVETGGDNEQFF
>NA|TRBV4-3|TRBD1|TRBJ2-7
TGCGCCAGCAGCCAGGGACAGCGGAGCTCCTACGAGCAGTACTTC
CASSQGQRSSYEQYF
>few|TRBV4-3|TRBD2|TRBJ2-1
TGCGCCAGCAGCCAAGCCCGCGGGACTAGCGGGGAAAACTACAATGAGCAGTTCTTC
CASSQARGTSGENYNEQFF
>NA|TRBV28|NA|TRBJ1-1
TGTGCCAGCAGTTTGTCCGGGCTGGGGTACGCTGAAGCTTTCTTT
CASSLSGLGYAEAFF
>few|TRBV9|NA|TRBJ1-1
TGTGCCAGCAGCGCCCTCACTGAAGCTTTCTTT
CASSALTEAFF
>NA|TRBV20-1|NA|TRBJ1-2
TGCAGTGCTAGCTTGCATGGCTACACCTTC
CSASLHGYTF
>NA|TRBV25-1|NA|TRBJ2-7
TGTGCCAGCAGTGACAGGACCTCCTCCTACGAGCAGTACTTC
CASSDRTSSYEQYF
>NA|TRBV9|TRBD1|TRBJ2-7
TGTGCCAGCAGCGAAGGGGCAGGAGGGACAGGGGCCTACGAGCAGTACTTC
CASSEGAGGTGAYEQYF
>few|TRBV5-1|NA|TRBJ2-1
TGCGCCAGCAGCGGCTCCGTCGTCGGGGAGCAGTTCTTC
CASSGSVVGEQFF
>NA|TRBV20-1|NA|TRBJ2-7
TGCAGTTTCAGGGAGAGCCGCGAGCAGTACTTC
CSFRESREQYF
>few|TRBV18|TRBD2|TRBJ2-4
TGTGCCAGCTCACCTTCTAGCGGGGGGCTCCGGTACTTC
CASSPSSGGLRYF
>few|TRBV7-2|TRBD1|TRBJ2-7
TGTGCCAGCAGCTTAGCTCCGGGACAGGGTGGGGAGCAGTACTTC
CASSLAPGQGGEQYF
>few|TRBV28|NA|TRBJ2-4
TGTGCCAGCAGTTGGGTACTGGCCAAAAACATTCAGTACTTC
CASSWVLAKNIQYF
>NA|TRBV9|NA|TRBJ2-1
TGTGCCAGCAGCGTAGTTACAGGGATCTCCTACAATGAGCAGTTCTTC
CASSVVTGISYNEQFF
>NA|TRBV28|NA|TRBJ1-2
TGTGCCAGCAGCCTACTCCCTGAGCAGGGCTTGGGCTACACCTTC
CASSLLPEQGLGYTF
>few|TRBV9|NA|TRBJ1-1
TGTGCCAGCAGCGTAGGGATGTTAGGCACTGAAGCTTTCTTT
CASSVGMLGTEAFF